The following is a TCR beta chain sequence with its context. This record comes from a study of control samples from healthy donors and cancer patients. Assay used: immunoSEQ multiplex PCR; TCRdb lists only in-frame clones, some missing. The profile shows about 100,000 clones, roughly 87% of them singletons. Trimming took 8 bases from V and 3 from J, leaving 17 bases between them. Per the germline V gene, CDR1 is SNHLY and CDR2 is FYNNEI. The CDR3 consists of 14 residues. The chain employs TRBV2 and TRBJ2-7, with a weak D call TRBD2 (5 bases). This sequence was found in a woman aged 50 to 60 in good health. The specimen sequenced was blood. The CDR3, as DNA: TGTGCCAGCCTGAAGCTAGCAGTGGACTACGAGCAGTACTTC. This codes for CASLKLAVDYEQYF.